The 23 T cell receptor beta chains in this list originate from one sample, sequenced in a study of blood T cell repertoires in COVID-19. Produced via immunoSEQ multiplex PCR; TCRdb's table is partial and in-frame only. The table lists fewer than 300,000 clones, 88% of them singletons, with 0.8% in the top ten. Specimen: peripheral blood. The source is a young woman with acute or convalescent COVID-19.

The CDR3 nucleotides are TGCGCCAGCAGTCCCTCTGCGGACAGGGTTTATCGTAGCAATCAGCCCCAGCATTTT. Its protein product is CASSPSADRVYRSNQPQHF. This rearrangement joins TRBV10-1 to TRBJ1-5, with 8 bases matching TRBD1. V lost 5 bases and J lost 0; bases outside the gene matches: 15. This CDR3 comprises 19 residues. Germline lookup yields CDR1 WNHNN and CDR2 SYGVQD (reference sequence).

This clone was picked up one time. The V and J genes are TRBV7-2 and TRBJ2-5; D is perhaps TRBD1 (6 bases). Trimming left V 5 bases short and J 1 base short, with 11 bases between. Germline V gene lookup returns CDR1 SGHTA and CDR2 FQGNSA. This CDR3 spans 14 amino acids. CDR3 in amino acids: CASSPGQTQETQYF. Here the CDR3 DNA reads TGTGCCAGCAGCCCCGGACAGACCCAAGAGACCCAGTACTTC.

This sequence joins TRBV10-1 and TRBJ2-7; 9 nucleotides agree with TRBD2. The CDR3 length is 14 residues. With V trimmed by 6 bases and J by 1 base, 4 bases remained unmatched. CDR1 and CDR2 from the germline V gene are WNHNN and SYGVQD (reference sequence). The CDR3 spells CASSSAGGSYEQYF. The CDR3 nucleotides read TGCGCCAGCAGCTCAGCGGGAGGATCCTACGAGCAGTACTTC.

The chain carries TRBV6-2 or TRBV6-3 and TRBJ2-6; maybe TRBD1 (6 bases). The CDR3 sequence is 19 residues long. Germline CDR1 reads MNHEY; CDR2 reads SVGEGT. The V and J ends lost 2 bases and 0 bases respectively, with 17 bases between them. CDR3 nucleotides: TGTGCCAGCAGTTACCCGACAGGTCCCACTCTCTCTGGGGCCAACGTCCTGACTTTC. This translates into CASSYPTGPTLSGANVLTF.

This sequence joins TRBV7-3 and TRBJ1-5; D remains ambiguous. CDR1 is SGHTA and CDR2 is FQGTGA in the germline V gene. This CDR3 has 13 amino acids. V gave up 3 bases and J gave up 4 bases, with 7 bases separating them. The CDR3 sequence is CASSLGRNQPQHF. The CDR3 DNA reads as TGTGCCAGCAGCTTGGGCAGAAATCAGCCCCAGCATTTT.

The J gene is TRBJ2-5, the V gene TRBV11-2, with 7 bases that match TRBD1. V was clipped by 5 bases and J by 2 bases; unmatched bases: 5. The germline CDR1 and CDR2 sequences are SGHAT and FQNNGV. CDR3 length: 14 residues. The CDR3 nucleotides read TGTGCCAGCAGCCCTCGGACAGGACAAGAGACCCAGTACTTC. Encoded protein: CASSPRTGQETQYF.

The rearrangement links TRBV6-5 to TRBJ2-1; TRBD1 matches 9 bases. Germline loops: CDR1 MNHEY, CDR2 SVGAGI. The trim removed 1 base at V and 5 bases at J, leaving 3 bases unmatched. The CDR3 runs to 15 residues. The CDR3 DNA reads TGTGCCAGCAGTTACTGGGGACAGGGCGACAATGAGCAGTTCTTC. It specifies CASSYWGQGDNEQFF.

The V and J genes are TRBV21-1 and TRBJ1-3; the tabulated D call, TRBD1, remains unverified against the DNA. TRBV21-1 is listed as a pseudogene. The CDR3 covers 14 residues. The CDR3 region has the DNA TGTGCCAGCAGCCGGGACAGGGACAGAAACACCATATATTTT. Protein product: CASSRDRDRNTIYF.

The V and J genes are TRBV14 and TRBJ1-2; 8 bases line up with TRBD1. The V segment lost 4 bases and the J segment 8 bases; nucleotides outside the gene matches: 9. The germline gives CDR1 SGHDN, CDR2 FVKESK. CDR3 size: 14 residues. The CDR3 region has the DNA TGTGCCAGCAGCCTCCATGTGACAGGGGACGGCTACACCTTC. This codes for CASSLHVTGDGYTF.

The J gene is TRBJ1-4, the V gene TRBV7-9, with 7 bases matching TRBD1. The CDR3 sequence is 15 residues long. Germline V lookup: CDR1 SEHNR, CDR2 FQNEAQ (reference sequence). The J segment lost 5 bases and the V segment lost 2 bases, leaving 5 bases of the junction unmatched. CDR3 nucleotides: TGTGCCAGCAGCTTAAAGGCAGGGGGGAATGAAAAACTGTTTTTT. This encodes CASSLKAGGNEKLFF.

This sequence joins TRBV24-1 and TRBJ2-3, with a weak D call TRBD2 (5 bases). V lost 6 bases and J lost 2, with 8 bases in between. The CDR3 has 13 residues. Germline V gives CDR1 KGHDR, CDR2 SFDVKD. The CDR3 is CATSRGYTDTQYF. As DNA, the CDR3 is TGTGCCACCAGTCGGGGATACACAGATACGCAGTATTTT.

This sequence joins TRBV6-6 and TRBJ2-3, with D tentatively TRBD2 (6 bases). Between the trimmed V and J ends, which lost 7 bases and 4 bases, there was a span of 9 bases. The CDR3 extends over 12 amino acids. Germline-derived CDR1 and CDR2 are MNHNY and SVGAGI (reference sequence). This chain's CDR3 is CASKSGSDTQYF. For the CDR3, the DNA is TGTGCCAGCAAGAGCGGGTCAGATACGCAGTATTTT.

The chain couples TRBV5-1 to TRBJ2-3, with 9 bases that match TRBD1. Per the germline V gene, CDR1 is SGHRS and CDR2 is YFSETQ. J lost 0 bases, V lost 0 bases, and 2 bases had no gene match. The CDR3 is 16 residues long. The CDR3 sequence: CASSLEGTGSTDTQYF. The CDR3 nucleotides are TGCGCCAGCAGCTTGGAGGGGACAGGGAGCACAGATACGCAGTATTTT.

This clone was seen only once. The chain carries TRBV5-6 and TRBJ2-4; no clear D. The CDR3 has 11 amino acids. The V end lost 3 bases, the J end lost 6 bases, and 4 bases lay between the germline ends. Germline V CDR1 and CDR2: SGHDT, YYEEEE. CDR3 nucleotides: TGTGCCAGCAGCTCCGGAAACATTCAGTACTTC. Its translation is CASSSGNIQYF.

The chain combines TRBV19 with TRBJ2-7; tentative D call: TRBD1 (6 bases). The CDR3 length is 14 residues. Deletions cut 3 bases from V and 3 bases from J, with 12 bases between. Germline V gene sequence: CDR1 LNHDA, CDR2 SQIVND (reference sequence). The CDR3 spells CASSISQGNYEQYF. The CDR3 coding sequence is TGTGCCAGTAGTATCTCCCAGGGGAACTACGAGCAGTACTTC.

This clone was seen only once. The gene calls are TRBV9 and TRBJ2-7; TRBD1 aligns across 7 bases. V lost 5 bases and J lost 3; bases outside the gene matches: 8. Germline CDR1 and CDR2: SGDLS and YYNGEE. The CDR3 has 14 residues. CDR3 sequence reads: CASSPGQAVYEQYF. For the CDR3, the DNA is TGTGCCAGCAGTCCCGGACAGGCCGTCTACGAGCAGTACTTC.

CDR3 nucleotide sequence: TGTGCCACCAGCAGACCGGGACAGGGCCTGAGGCCCCAGCATTTT. Its protein product is CATSRPGQGLRPQHF. The rearrangement uses TRBV15 and TRBJ1-5, with 9 positions matching TRBD1. V shed 2 bases, J shed 9 bases, and the junction held 8 bases outside the gene matches. CDR3 length equals 15 residues. CDR1 LNHNV and CDR2 YYDKDF come from the germline V gene (reference sequence). The entire variable domain, with the rest obtained from reference TRBV15 and TRBJ1-5, is as follows: DAMVIQNPRYQVTQFGKPVTLSCSQTLNHNVMYWYQQKSSQAPKLLFHYYDKDFNNEADTPDNFQSRRPNTSFCFLDIRSPGLGDTAMYLCATSRPGQGLRPQHFGDGTRLSIL.

The chain combines TRBV10-2 with TRBJ1-2; D is possibly TRBD1 (6 bases). Germline V gene lookup returns CDR1 WSHSY and CDR2 SAAADI. V was pared by 0 bases and J by 4 bases, with 12 bases between. The CDR3 is made up of 15 amino acids. CDR3 residues: CASSESLGHVYGYTF. The CDR3 region has the DNA TGCGCCAGCAGTGAGTCCTTGGGACACGTCTATGGCTACACCTTC.

The chain joins TRBV29-1 to TRBJ2-7; tentative D call: TRBD2 (7 bases). V was clipped by 4 bases and J by 0 bases, with 16 bases between them. Germline V gene sequence: CDR1 SQVTM, CDR2 ANQGSEA. This CDR3 comprises 15 residues. This CDR3 reads CSVVVWGGRSYEQYF. CDR3 sequence (DNA): TGCAGCGTTGTAGTGTGGGGGGGCCGCTCCTACGAGCAGTACTTC.

This clone came up a few times. The V gene is TRBV7-9, the J gene TRBJ2-7; a possible D gene is TRBD1 (6 bases). This CDR3 spans 17 amino acids. CDR1 and CDR2 from the germline V gene are SEHNR and FQNEAQ (reference sequence). The V and J ends lost 5 bases and 0 bases respectively, with 20 bases between them. The CDR3 region has the DNA TGTGCCAGCAGCCCCAGATTGACAGGAACCAGCTCCTACGAGCAGTACTTC. Its protein product is CASSPRLTGTSSYEQYF.

The gene calls are TRBV5-1 and TRBJ1-4; D may be TRBD1 (6 bases). Germline-derived CDR1 and CDR2 are SGHRS and YFSETQ. This CDR3 is 15 amino acids long. Between the trimmed V and J ends, which lost 2 bases and 4 bases, there was a span of 12 bases. The CDR3 region has the DNA TGCGCCAGCAGCTTCTCAGGGGATCATAATGAAAAACTGTTTTTT. Amino acid sequence: CASSFSGDHNEKLFF.

The chain employs TRBV6-2 or TRBV6-3 and TRBJ1-6, with D possibly being TRBD1 (6 bases). Germline lookup yields CDR1 MNHEY and CDR2 SVGEGT. Between the trimmed V and J ends, which lost 4 bases and 8 bases, there was a span of 9 bases. The length of the CDR3 is 13 residues. CDR3 amino acids: CASSSSGDSPLHF. DNA of the CDR3: TGTGCCAGCAGTTCATCAGGGGATTCACCCCTCCACTTT.

This clone was counted between two and nine times. The chain links TRBV11-3 to TRBJ2-1; unclear D gene. The CDR3 has 13 amino acids. The germline CDR1 and CDR2 sequences are SGHNT and YENEEA. V was pared by 2 bases and J by 1 base, with 3 bases between. CDR3 sequence (DNA): TGTGCCAGCAGCTTATATTCCTACAATGAGCAGTTCTTC. It yields the protein CASSLYSYNEQFF.